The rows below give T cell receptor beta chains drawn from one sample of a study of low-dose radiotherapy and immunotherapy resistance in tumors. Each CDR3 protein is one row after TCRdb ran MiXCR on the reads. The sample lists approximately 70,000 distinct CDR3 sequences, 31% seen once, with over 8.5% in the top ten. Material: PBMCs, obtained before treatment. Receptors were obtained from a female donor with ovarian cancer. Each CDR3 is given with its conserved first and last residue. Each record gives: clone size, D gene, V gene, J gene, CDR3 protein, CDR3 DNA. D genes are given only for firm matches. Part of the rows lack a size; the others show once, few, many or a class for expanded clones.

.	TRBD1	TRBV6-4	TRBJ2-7	CASSVDRGQRQYF	TGTGCCAGCAGTGTCGACAGGGGGCAGAGGCAGTACTTC
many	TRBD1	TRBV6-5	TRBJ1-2	CASSYSTAGGGYGYTF	TGTGCCAGCAGTTACTCGACCGCAGGGGGTGGCTATGGCTACACCTTC
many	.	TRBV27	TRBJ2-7	CASSFRGKGRIDYEQYF	TGTGCCAGCAGTTTTCGAGGAAAAGGACGGATTGACTACGAGCAGTACTTC
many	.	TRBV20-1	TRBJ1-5	CSASTRGNQPQHF	TGCAGTGCTAGCACCCGGGGGAATCAGCCCCAGCATTTT
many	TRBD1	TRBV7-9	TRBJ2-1	CASSLAGTANEQFF	TGTGCCAGCAGCTTAGCGGGGACAGCAAATGAGCAGTTCTTC
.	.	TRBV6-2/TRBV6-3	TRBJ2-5	CASTPVSAAETQYF	TGTGCCAGCACCCCCGTGAGCGCAGCGGAGACCCAGTACTTC
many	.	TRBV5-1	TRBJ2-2	CASSPGGRGGTGELFF	TGCGCCAGCAGCCCAGGGGGCCGCGGGGGCACCGGGGAGCTGTTTTTT
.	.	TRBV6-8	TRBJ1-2	CASSYFTSLNLLNYGYTF	TGTGCCAGCAGTTACTTTACCTCTCTAAACCTCCTAAACTATGGCTACACCTTC
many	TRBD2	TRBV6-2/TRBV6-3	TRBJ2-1	CASSYGGGYNEQFF	TGTGCCAGCAGTTATGGGGGAGGGTACAATGAGCAGTTCTTC
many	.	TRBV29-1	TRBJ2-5	CSVEVQETQYF	TGCAGCGTTGAGGTCCAAGAGACCCAGTACTTC
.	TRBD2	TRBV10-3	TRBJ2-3	CAISGASGRTDTQYF	TGTGCCATCAGTGGAGCTAGCGGGCGCACAGATACGCAGTATTTT
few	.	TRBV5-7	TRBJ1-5	CASSPRTGGSISPSIFFFFF	.
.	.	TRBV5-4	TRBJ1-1	CASSFGAGLNTEAFF	TGTGCCAGCAGCTTCGGGGCAGGGCTCAACACTGAAGCTTTCTTT
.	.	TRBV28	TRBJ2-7	CASSKGSPWEQYF	TGTGCCAGCAGTAAGGGATCTCCGTGGGAGCAGTACTTC
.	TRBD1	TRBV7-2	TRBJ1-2	CASSETGVGGYTF	TGTGCCAGCAGCGAAACAGGGGTCGGGGGCTACACCTTC
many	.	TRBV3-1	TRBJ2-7	CASSQARGPAREQYF	TGTGCCAGCAGCCAGGCCCGGGGACCGGCGAGGGAGCAGTACTTC
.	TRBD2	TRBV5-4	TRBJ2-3	CASSKTSSADTQYF	TGTGCCAGCAGCAAGACTAGCTCAGCAGATACGCAGTATTTT
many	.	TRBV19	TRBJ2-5	CASSTGGETQYF	TGTGCCAGCTCAACAGGTGGGGAGACCCAGTACTTC
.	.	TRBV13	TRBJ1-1	CASRGLYRNTEAFF	TGTGCCAGCCGTGGGTTGTACAGGAACACTGAAGCTTTCTTT
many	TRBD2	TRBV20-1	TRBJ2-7	CSARTSGGYSSYEQYF	TGCAGTGCTAGGACTAGCGGGGGGTATAGCTCCTACGAGCAGTACTTC
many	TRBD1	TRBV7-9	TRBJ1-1	CASSASVSDREVDTEAFF	TGTGCCAGCTCAGCTTCGGTTAGTGACAGGGAGGTAGACACTGAAGCTTTCTTT
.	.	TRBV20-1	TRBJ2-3	CSARDTGQSTDTQYF	TGCAGTGCTAGAGATACAGGCCAGAGCACAGATACGCAGTATTTT